The clone carrying this T cell receptor beta chain was found a few times. These data originate in a study of CD8+ T cells in alopecia areata. Across the study: People stayed on tofacitinib for 6 to 18 months, then stopped the drug for 6 months.

Germline CDR1 and CDR2: MNHEY and SMNVEV (reference sequence). V dropped 4 bases and J dropped 4 bases, with 19 bases sitting between them. There are 16 residues in the CDR3. Following RNA extraction, reverse transcription yielded cDNA that acted as the sequencing template. TCRdb's copy holds only in-frame clones and misses some; the assay was immunoSEQ multiplex PCR. The sample lists 150,000 to 200,000 clones, approximately 62% occurring once. This clonotype was obtained from a human donor with alopecia areata. The material was CD4+ T cells sorted from blood, obtained at week 0. This chain uses TRBV27 with TRBJ2-5; D call uncertain. In DNA form, the CDR3 reads TGTGCCAGCAGTTCCCGAACGTGGAGTCTTGGAGAGACCCAGTACTTC. Translating it yields CASSSRTWSLGETQYF.